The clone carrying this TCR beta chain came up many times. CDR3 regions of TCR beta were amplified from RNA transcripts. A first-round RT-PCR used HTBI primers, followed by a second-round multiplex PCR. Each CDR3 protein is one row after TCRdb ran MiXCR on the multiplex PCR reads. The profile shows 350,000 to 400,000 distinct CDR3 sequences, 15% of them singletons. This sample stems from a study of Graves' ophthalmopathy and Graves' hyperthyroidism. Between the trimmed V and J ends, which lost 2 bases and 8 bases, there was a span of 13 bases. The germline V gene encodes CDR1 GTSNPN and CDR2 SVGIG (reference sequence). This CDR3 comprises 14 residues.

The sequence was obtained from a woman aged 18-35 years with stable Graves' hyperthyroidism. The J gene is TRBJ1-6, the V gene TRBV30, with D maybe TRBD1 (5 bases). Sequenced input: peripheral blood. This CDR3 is CAWSRDAAYSPLHF. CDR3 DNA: TGTGCCTGGAGTAGGGACGCAGCTTATTCACCCCTCCACTTT.